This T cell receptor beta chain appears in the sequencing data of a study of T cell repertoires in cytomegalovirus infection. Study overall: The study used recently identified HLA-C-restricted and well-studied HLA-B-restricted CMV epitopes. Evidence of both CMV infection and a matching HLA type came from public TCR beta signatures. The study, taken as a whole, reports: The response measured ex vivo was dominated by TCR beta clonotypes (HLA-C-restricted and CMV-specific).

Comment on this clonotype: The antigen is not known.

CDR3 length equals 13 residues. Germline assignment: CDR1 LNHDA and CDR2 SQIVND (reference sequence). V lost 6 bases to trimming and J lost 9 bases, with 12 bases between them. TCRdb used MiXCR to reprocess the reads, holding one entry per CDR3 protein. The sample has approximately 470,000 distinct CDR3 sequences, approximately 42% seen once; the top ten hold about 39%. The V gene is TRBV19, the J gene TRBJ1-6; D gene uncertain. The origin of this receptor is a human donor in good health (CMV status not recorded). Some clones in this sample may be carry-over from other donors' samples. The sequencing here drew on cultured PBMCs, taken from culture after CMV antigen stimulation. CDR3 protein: CASRRARSSPLHF. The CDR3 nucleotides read TGTGCCAGTAGGAGGGCGCGAAGTTCACCCCTCCACTTT.